This T cell receptor (beta chain) was recovered during a study of T-cell memory formation after mild COVID-19. This clonotype was detected a few times. Constant-segment primers and 5'RACE yielded cDNA libraries for TCR alpha and TCR beta, each carrying sample barcodes and UMIs. TCRdb recomputed calls from the 5' RACE reads with MiXCR, one row per CDR3 protein. The sample contains about 440,000 distinct CDR3 sequences, 20% of which appear only once. V dropped 7 bases and J dropped 7; count of bases not matched to a gene: 7. Per the germline V gene, CDR1 is MNHEY and CDR2 is SVGAGI. This CDR3 is 13 amino acids long.

The chain carries TRBV6-5 and TRBJ2-1; 7 nucleotides match TRBD2. The receptor comes from an adult woman who had mild COVID-19 (a few samples of this study predate the infection). Cell type and time point are not known. The specimen was PBMCs or a T cell subset sorted from them (not recorded which). The CDR3, as DNA: TGTGCCAGCACGGAGCGGGAATGGAATGAGCAGTTCTTC. It yields the protein CASTEREWNEQFF.